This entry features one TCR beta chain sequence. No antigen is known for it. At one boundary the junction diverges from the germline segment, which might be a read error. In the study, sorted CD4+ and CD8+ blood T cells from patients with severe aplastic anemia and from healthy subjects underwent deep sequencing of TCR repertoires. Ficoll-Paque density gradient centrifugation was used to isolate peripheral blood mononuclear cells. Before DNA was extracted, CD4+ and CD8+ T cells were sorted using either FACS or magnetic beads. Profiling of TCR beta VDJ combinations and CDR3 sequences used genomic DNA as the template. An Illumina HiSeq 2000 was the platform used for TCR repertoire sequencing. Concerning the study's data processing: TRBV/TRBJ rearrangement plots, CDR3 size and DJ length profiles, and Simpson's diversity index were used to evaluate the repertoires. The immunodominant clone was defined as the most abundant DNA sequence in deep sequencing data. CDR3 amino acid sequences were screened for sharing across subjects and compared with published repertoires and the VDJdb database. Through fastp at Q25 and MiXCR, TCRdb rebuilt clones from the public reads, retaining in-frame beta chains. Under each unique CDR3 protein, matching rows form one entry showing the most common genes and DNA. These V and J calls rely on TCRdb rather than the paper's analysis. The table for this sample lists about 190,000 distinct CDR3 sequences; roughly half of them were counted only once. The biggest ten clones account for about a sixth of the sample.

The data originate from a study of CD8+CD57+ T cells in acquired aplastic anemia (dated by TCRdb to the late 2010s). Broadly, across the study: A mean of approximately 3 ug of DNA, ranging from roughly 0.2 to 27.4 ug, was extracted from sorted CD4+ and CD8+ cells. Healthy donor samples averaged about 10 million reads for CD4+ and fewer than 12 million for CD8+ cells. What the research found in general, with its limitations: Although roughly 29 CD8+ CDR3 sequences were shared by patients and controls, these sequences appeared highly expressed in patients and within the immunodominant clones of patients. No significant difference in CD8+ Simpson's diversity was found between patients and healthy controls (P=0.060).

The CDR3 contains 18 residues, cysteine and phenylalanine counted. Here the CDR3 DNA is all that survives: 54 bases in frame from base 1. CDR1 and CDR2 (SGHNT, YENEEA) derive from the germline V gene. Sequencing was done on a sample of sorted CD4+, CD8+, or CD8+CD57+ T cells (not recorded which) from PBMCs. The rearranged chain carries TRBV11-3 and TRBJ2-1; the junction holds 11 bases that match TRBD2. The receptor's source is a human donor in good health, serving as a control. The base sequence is TGTGCCAGCAGCTTAGTCGCTAGCGGGGGGCGTTCCTACAATGAGCAGTGCTTC. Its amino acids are CASSLVASGGRSYNEQCF.